These 4 T cell receptor beta chains share one sample of origin, sequenced in a study of blood T cell repertoires in COVID-19. Sequencing used immunoSEQ multiplex PCR; TCRdb keeps in-frame clones, though not all of them. Found here are fewer than 250,000 clones, approximately 86% of them singletons; the top ten hold 0.55% to 0.75%. Sample: peripheral blood. The receptors originated from a man in his forties with acute or convalescent COVID-19.

CDR3: CASTLEAGKETQYF. The DNA for the CDR3 is TGTGCCAGCACCCTCGAAGCAGGGAAAGAGACCCAGTACTTC. V gene TRBV2 combines with J gene TRBJ2-5, with a possible D match to TRBD1 (5 bases). This CDR3 region has 14 residues. Per the germline V gene, CDR1 is SNHLY and CDR2 is FYNNEI. V gave up 7 bases and J gave up 3 bases, with 15 bases separating them.

V gene TRBV28 combines with J gene TRBJ1-2; D is uncertain. The CDR3 consists of 14 residues. Germline-derived CDR1 and CDR2 are MDHEN and SYDVKM. Trimming left V 2 bases short and J 5 bases short, with 12 bases between. The CDR3 nucleotides read TGTGCCAGCAGTTTAAGAGGGCAGGATTATGGCTACACCTTC. It specifies CASSLRGQDYGYTF.

The chain has TRBV6-5 and TRBJ2-3; D uncertain. In germline, CDR1 is MNHEY, CDR2 SVGAGI. The CDR3 loop spans 14 amino acids. The germline V and J ends were trimmed by 7 bases and 2 bases, with 13 bases remaining between them. The CDR3 coding sequence is TGTGCCAGCATAGCAGACCGATACACAGATACGCAGTATTTT. Translated: CASIADRYTDTQYF.

This rearrangement joins TRBV7-2 to TRBJ2-7, with 7 bases that match TRBD2. V lost 2 bases, J lost 0 bases, and 10 bases stayed unmatched. The CDR3 totals 17 residues. Germline V gives CDR1 SGHTA, CDR2 FQGNSA. In nucleotides, the CDR3 is TGTGCCAGCAGCTTAAAACCCTCTAGCGGTTACTCCTACGAGCAGTACTTC. Translating it yields CASSLKPSSGYSYEQYF.